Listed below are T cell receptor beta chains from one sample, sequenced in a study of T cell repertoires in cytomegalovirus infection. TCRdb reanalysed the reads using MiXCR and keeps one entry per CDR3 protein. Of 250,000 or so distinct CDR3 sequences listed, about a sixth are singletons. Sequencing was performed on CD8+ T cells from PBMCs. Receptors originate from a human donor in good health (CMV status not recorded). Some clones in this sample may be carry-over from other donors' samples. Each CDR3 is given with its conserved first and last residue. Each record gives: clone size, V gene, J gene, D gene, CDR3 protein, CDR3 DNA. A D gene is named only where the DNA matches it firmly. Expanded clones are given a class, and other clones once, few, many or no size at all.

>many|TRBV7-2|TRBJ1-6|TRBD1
CASSSGQGFITLHF
TGTGCCAGCAGCTCGGGACAGGGCTTTATAACCCTCCACTTT
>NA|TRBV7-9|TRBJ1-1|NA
CASSFGATEAFF
TGTGCCAGCAGCTTTGGGGCCACTGAAGCTTTCTTT
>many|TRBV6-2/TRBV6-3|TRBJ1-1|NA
CASSLQTNTEAFF
TGTGCCAGCAGTTTGCAGACGAACACTGAAGCTTTCTTT
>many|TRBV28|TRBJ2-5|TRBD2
CASNPGGETQYF
TGTGCCAGCAACCCGGGGGGAGAGACCCAGTACTTC
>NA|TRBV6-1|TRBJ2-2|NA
CASSEAISGTGELFF
TGTGCCAGCAGTGAAGCGATTTCAGGGACCGGGGAGCTGTTTTTT
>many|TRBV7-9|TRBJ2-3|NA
CASIGTGRSTDTQYF
TGTGCCAGCATCGGGACGGGACGAAGCACAGATACGCAGTATTTT
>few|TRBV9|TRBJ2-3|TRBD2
CASSVDPISGTHSDTQYF
TGTGCCAGCAGCGTAGACCCAATTAGCGGGACACACTCGGATACGCAGTATTTT
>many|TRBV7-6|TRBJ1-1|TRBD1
CASSYMRTGGTEAFF
TGTGCCAGCAGCTATATGAGGACAGGGGGTACTGAAGCTTTCTTT
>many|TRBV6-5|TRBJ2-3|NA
CASSYGDTQYF
TGTGCCAGCAGTTACGGGGATACGCAGTATTTT
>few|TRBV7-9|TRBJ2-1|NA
CASSSSTRVEQFF
TGTGCCAGCAGTTCTAGCACCAGGGTTGAGCAGTTCTTC
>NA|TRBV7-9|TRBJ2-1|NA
CASRDPSYNEQFF
TGTGCCAGCAGAGACCCCTCCTACAATGAGCAGTTCTTC
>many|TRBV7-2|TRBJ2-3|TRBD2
CASSLIAGVPTDTQYF
TGTGCCAGCAGCTTAATAGCGGGGGTCCCCACAGATACGCAGTATTTT
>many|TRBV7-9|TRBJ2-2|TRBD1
CASSSRDSKTGELFF
TGTGCCAGCAGCTCCCGGGACAGTAAAACCGGGGAGCTGTTTTTT
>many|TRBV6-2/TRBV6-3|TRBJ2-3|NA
CASSAGTSDTDTQYF
TGTGCCAGCAGTGCCGGGACTTCCGACACAGATACGCAGTATTTT
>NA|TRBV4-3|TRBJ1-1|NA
CASSHRRGNTEAFF
TGCGCCAGCAGCCACAGAAGAGGAAACACTGAAGCTTTCTTT
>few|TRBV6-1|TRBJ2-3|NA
CASSITGPFTDTQYF
TGTGCCAGCAGCATAACAGGCCCCTTCACAGATACGCAGTATTTT
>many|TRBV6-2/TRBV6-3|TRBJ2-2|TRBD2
CASTHPNSGGADTGELFF
TGTGCCAGCACCCACCCCAATAGCGGGGGGGCCGACACCGGGGAGCTGTTTTTT
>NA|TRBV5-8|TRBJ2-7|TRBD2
CASSLLAGDPYEQYF
TGTGCCAGCAGCTTACTAGCGGGGGACCCCTACGAGCAGTACTTC
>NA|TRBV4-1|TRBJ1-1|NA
CASSHEGLRGGTEAFF
TGCGCCAGCAGCCACGAGGGACTTCGGGGCGGCACTGAAGCTTTCTTT